A single sample is the source of the 15 T cell receptor beta chains below, sequenced in a study of beta chain features in type 1 diabetes. TCRB transcripts that were expressed got sequenced, as all of the isolated RNA had been reverse transcribed. Here immunoSEQ multiplex PCR was the method, and the copy in TCRdb shows in-frame clones only, minus some. This table has roughly 380,000 clones, 20% appearing once. The sequenced material came from naive CD4+ T cells from blood. These receptors originate from a woman in her late teens or twenties in good health.

The CDR3 loop is CASGDRGPETQYF. As DNA, the CDR3 is TGCGCCAGCGGGGACAGGGGGCCAGAGACCCAGTACTTC. The chain uses TRBV5-1 and TRBJ2-5; TRBD1 matches at 12 bases. Trimming removed 7 bases from V and 4 bases from J; junction bases left unmatched: 2. The CDR3 is 13 residues long. The germline V gene has CDR1 SGHRS and CDR2 YFSETQ.

The chain has TRBV30 and TRBJ1-3; D remains unclear. The CDR3 loop spans 14 amino acids. CDR1 is GTSNPN and CDR2 is SVGIG in the germline V gene (reference sequence). V lost 3 bases and J lost 7, with 16 bases in between. The CDR3, as DNA: TGTGCCTGGAGCCCGATCTCAGGTTTGAACACCATATATTTT. Its translation is CAWSPISGLNTIYF.

This clone was counted a few times. The chain uses TRBV7-9 and TRBJ1-2; 7 nucleotides agree with TRBD1. The CDR3 is 12 amino acids. CDR1 SEHNR and CDR2 FQNEAQ come from the germline V gene (reference sequence). V lost 5 bases and J lost 8; bases outside the gene matches: 5. CDR3 DNA: TGTGCCAGCAGCACTTTGGGACAGGGCTACACCTTC. Translated: CASSTLGQGYTF.

There are a few counts of this clone. The chain has TRBV29-1 and TRBJ1-2, with a weak D call TRBD1 (5 bases). The CDR3 is 13 residues long. Germline CDR1 reads SQVTM; CDR2 reads ANQGSEA. Trimming took off 6 bases at V and 0 bases at J, with 11 bases between the two ends. The CDR3 region is CSVQARANYGYTF. CDR3 bases: TGCAGCGTACAGGCCAGAGCTAACTATGGCTACACCTTC.

This chain connects TRBV2 to TRBJ2-7, with 7 nucleotides matching TRBD1. Germline trimming cut 6 bases from V and 6 bases from J; bases unmatched to any gene: 5. The CDR3 has 12 residues. Germline V gene lookup returns CDR1 SNHLY and CDR2 FYNNEI. The DNA of the CDR3 is TGTGCCAGCAGAGATGACAGGGCCGAGCAGTACTTC. It is translated as CASRDDRAEQYF.

The J gene is TRBJ2-7, the V gene TRBV18; D not certain. Germline CDR1 reads KGHSH; CDR2 reads LQKENI. Trimming removed 1 base from V and 5 bases from J, with 6 bases in between. This CDR3 contains 12 residues. Here the CDR3 reads CASSPHMNEQYF. CDR3 DNA: TGTGCCAGCTCACCACACATGAACGAGCAGTACTTC.

The chain is built from TRBV27 and TRBJ1-5; tentatively, D is TRBD1 (6 bases). Trimming stripped 6 bases from V and 4 bases from J, with 19 bases between. Per germline, CDR1 MNHEY and CDR2 SMNVEV (reference sequence). CDR3 length equals 16 residues. CDR3 loop: CASRPLGASGNQPQHF. As DNA, the CDR3 is TGTGCCAGCAGGCCACTGGGGGCTAGCGGGAATCAGCCCCAGCATTTT.

The rearrangement links TRBV7-2 to TRBJ2-1; TRBD1 aligns across 9 bases. This CDR3 has 15 residues. CDR1 is SGHTA and CDR2 is FQGNSA in the germline V gene. The V segment lost 3 bases and the J segment 9 bases; nucleotides outside the gene matches: 9. The chain's CDR3 is CASSFRDRDSGEQFF. The CDR3 coding sequence is TGTGCCAGCAGCTTCCGGGACAGGGATTCAGGTGAGCAGTTCTTC.

V and J are TRBV11-2 and TRBJ1-2; 10 nucleotides line up with TRBD1. The CDR3 covers 15 residues. CDR1 and CDR2 from the germline V gene are SGHAT and FQNNGV. Unmatched junction bases numbered 4, after V lost 1 base and J lost 5 bases. CDR3 nucleotide sequence: TGTGCCAGCAGCTTAGCAGGGACAGGGGCTTATGGCTACACCTTC. This sequence encodes CASSLAGTGAYGYTF.

The V call is TRBV25-1, the J call TRBJ1-6; 8 bases align to TRBD1. Trimming at V came to 4 bases and at J to 9 bases, leaving 5 bases not matched to a gene. CDR1 is MGHDK, CDR2 SYGVNS, per germline. CDR3 length: 14 residues. The CDR3 spells CASSGRQGTSPLHF. The CDR3 bases are TGTGCCAGCAGTGGCCGACAGGGGACTTCACCCCTCCACTTT.

This clone was detected only a few times. The genes are TRBV5-4 and TRBJ2-1; a weak D match, TRBD2 (6 bases). CDR3 size: 15 residues. Germline V gene lookup returns CDR1 SGHNT and CDR2 YYREEE (reference sequence). The germline V and J ends were trimmed by 4 bases and 2 bases, with 13 bases remaining between them. The CDR3 region is CASSPGLSTYNEQFF. In DNA, the CDR3 is TGTGCCAGCAGCCCGGGACTGTCGACCTACAATGAGCAGTTCTTC.

This clone was observed a single time. CDR3 region: CASSSTGETQYF. The CDR3, as DNA: TGTGCCAGCAGCTCTACCGGAGAGACCCAGTACTTC. V usage is TRBV27 and J usage is TRBJ2-5; the D is unclear. Trimming took 6 bases from V and 4 from J, leaving 9 bases between them. Per the germline V gene, CDR1 is MNHEY and CDR2 is SMNVEV (reference sequence). The CDR3 covers 12 residues.

V and J are TRBV6-1 and TRBJ2-1, with D unclear. The germline V gene has CDR1 MNHNS and CDR2 SASEGT. The CDR3 has 12 amino acids. Between the trimmed V and J ends, which lost 6 bases and 7 bases, there was a span of 10 bases. The CDR3 DNA is TGTGCCAGCAGCGTCGAGAAAAATGAGCAGTTCTTC. This encodes CASSVEKNEQFF.

This clone was counted only a few times. The gene calls are TRBV18 and TRBJ2-5; maybe TRBD2 (5 bases). V was clipped by 5 bases and J by 4 bases, with 8 bases between them. Germline V gene lookup returns CDR1 KGHSH and CDR2 LQKENI. The CDR3 has 12 amino acids. The CDR3 here is CASSASGETQYF. The CDR3 DNA is TGTGCCAGCTCAGCAAGCGGAGAGACCCAGTACTTC.

The V and J genes are TRBV5-1 and TRBJ2-5; 10 bases agree with TRBD2. CDR1 SGHRS and CDR2 YFSETQ come from the germline V gene. The CDR3 covers 14 residues. J was trimmed by 5 bases and V by 4 bases; bases with no gene match: 5. In DNA form, the CDR3 reads TGCGCCAGCAGCACAGCGGGGGGGCTTGAGACCCAGTACTTC. Protein: CASSTAGGLETQYF.